This TCR beta chain came from a study of beta chain features in type 1 diabetes. Study overall: Patients and healthy donors were similar in age, gender and cell yields. Study-wide results and caveats: The study found moderately but significantly shorter TCRB CDR3s in all four CD4+ subsets of Type 1 diabetes patients. A potential PCR bias toward shorter templates would be equal in patient and control samples.

About this clone itself: Its specificity is not known.

Every isolated RNA sample was fully reverse transcribed, so sequencing captured expressed TCRB transcripts. The method was immunoSEQ multiplex PCR; TCRdb's version includes in-frame clones alone and lacks a portion of them. The sample yields about 700,000 clones, roughly 12% seen once. Trimming removed 3 bases from V and 1 base from J, with 10 bases in between. Germline assignment: CDR1 KGHSH and CDR2 LQKENI. This CDR3 spans 15 amino acids. The rearrangement uses TRBV18 and TRBJ1-5, with no clear D. The receptor was isolated from a young man with type 1 diabetes. The material sequenced was naive CD4+ T cells from blood. CDR3 nucleotide sequence: TGTGCCAGCTCACCTTTTGGACGGAGCAATCAGCCCCAGCATTTT. It translates to CASSPFGRSNQPQHF. Drawing the rest from reference TRBV18 and TRBJ1-5, the complete variable domain is NAGVMQNPRHLVRRRGQEARLRCSPMKGHSHVYWYRQLPEEGLKFMVYLQKENIIDESGMPKERFSAEFPKEGPSILRIQQVVRGDSAAYFCASSPFGRSNQPQHFGDGTRLSIL.